Listed here are 19 T cell receptor beta chains from one sample, sequenced in a study of blood T cell repertoires in COVID-19. Clones were sequenced by immunoSEQ multiplex PCR, and TCRdb holds only the in-frame ones, with some missing. In the table there are 250,000 or so clones, around 84% of which are singletons. Sample: peripheral blood. The receptors were gathered from a woman in her 70s with active or convalescent COVID-19.

The chain is built from TRBV5-1 and TRBJ2-2; TRBD1 matches 9 bases. Looked up from germline, CDR1 is SGHRS and CDR2 is YFSETQ. Trimming removed 6 bases from V and 7 bases from J; junction bases left unmatched: 16. This CDR3 has 17 amino acids. The CDR3 protein is CASTPASITGGLGELFF. CDR3 sequence (DNA): TGCGCCAGCACCCCCGCTTCCATCACAGGGGGCCTCGGGGAGCTGTTTTTT.

V gene TRBV7-9 combines with J gene TRBJ1-2; unclear D gene. V was pared by 1 base and J by 5 bases, with 11 bases between. In germline, CDR1 is SEHNR, CDR2 FQNEAQ (reference sequence). The CDR3 extends over 14 amino acids. The CDR3 nucleotides read TGTGCCAGCAGCTTAGACAGATTGCTTTATGGCTACACCTTC. This translates into CASSLDRLLYGYTF. Together with reference TRBV7-9 and TRBJ1-2, the CDR3 gives the full variable domain: DTGVSQNPRHKITKRGQNVTFRCDPISEHNRLYWYRQTLGQGPEFLTYFQNEAQLEKSRLLSDRFSAERPKGSFSTLEIQRTEQGDSAMYLCASSLDRLLYGYTFGSGTRLTVV.

Notes on this clone: The same CDR3 can be traced to other DNA sequences in this sample. The CDR3 sequence: CASSQGRGTEAFF. The CDR3 DNA sequence: TGTGCCAGCAGCCAAGGAAGAGGCACTGAAGCTTTCTTT. V usage is TRBV3-1 (or the pseudogene TRBV3-2) and J usage is TRBJ1-1; D unclear. Germline CDR1 reads LGHDT; CDR2 reads YNNKEL (reference sequence). The V end lost 1 base, the J end lost 4 bases, and 7 bases lay between the germline ends. The CDR3 is made up of 13 amino acids.

This clone occurred once. The chain combines TRBV6-5 with TRBJ1-6; D not resolved. Per germline, CDR1 MNHEY and CDR2 SVGAGI. The CDR3 loop spans 14 amino acids. V was shortened by 6 bases and J by 10 bases, with 16 bases between the two germline ends. CDR3 DNA: TGTGCCAGCAGCCGAGGGATTGGCAAGTCACCCCTCCACTTT. It encodes CASSRGIGKSPLHF.

The chain joins TRBV18 to TRBJ2-5, with D perhaps TRBD2 (6 bases). With 5 bases removed from V and 5 bases from J, the gap between germline ends came to 18 bases. Germline CDR1 reads KGHSH; CDR2 reads LQKENI. CDR3 size: 15 residues. The CDR3 DNA reads TGTGCCAGCTCAAACCCCGGGACTCCGGGGGAGACCCAGTACTTC. Translated: CASSNPGTPGETQYF. Supplemented by reference TRBV18 and TRBJ2-5, the full variable domain reads NAGVMQNPRHLVRRRGQEARLRCSPMKGHSHVYWYRQLPEEGLKFMVYLQKENIIDESGMPKERFSAEFPKEGPSILRIQQVVRGDSAAYFCASSNPGTPGETQYFGPGTRLLVL.

The rearrangement joins TRBV3-1 (or the pseudogene TRBV3-2) to TRBJ2-3, with 9 bases lining up with TRBD2. After removal of 8 bases from V and 4 bases from J, the junction contained 4 bases not matched to a gene. The CDR3 is 13 residues long. Germline V lookup: CDR1 LGHDT, CDR2 YNNKEL (reference sequence). The CDR3 sequence is CASEAGGPDTQYF. The CDR3 DNA reads as TGTGCCAGCGAGGCGGGGGGGCCAGATACGCAGTATTTT.

This clone showed up just a few times. The chain is built from TRBV6-5 and TRBJ1-6; D is unclear. Trimming took off 3 bases at V and 6 bases at J, with 12 bases between the two ends. CDR3 length: 15 residues. CDR1 is MNHEY and CDR2 is SVGAGI in the germline V gene. The CDR3 DNA sequence: TGTGCCAGCAGTTATGCAGGTACCCGTAATTCACCCCTCCACTTT. Protein sequence: CASSYAGTRNSPLHF.

This clone was seen more than once but under ten times. The chain carries TRBV10-3 and TRBJ1-5; TRBD1 is a possible D gene (5 bases). Trimming shortened V by 2 bases and J by 6 bases, and 8 bases separated the two germline ends. CDR1 and CDR2 from the germline V gene are ENHRY and SYGVKD. The CDR3 loop spans 13 amino acids. The CDR3 sequence: CAISEPGGQPQHF. The CDR3 nucleotides read TGTGCCATCAGTGAGCCCGGGGGTCAGCCCCAGCATTTT.

The chain recombines TRBV20-1 with TRBJ1-3; D unresolved. Germline loops: CDR1 DFQATT, CDR2 SNEGSKA (reference sequence). The CDR3 runs to 11 residues. Trimming removed 5 bases at V and 2 bases at J, with 4 bases between. The CDR3 DNA follows: TGCAGTGCTCAGACTGGAAACACCATATATTTT. It translates to CSAQTGNTIYF.

V is TRBV9 and J is TRBJ1-3; 7 nucleotides align to TRBD1. The CDR3 is 17 residues long. Germline V gene data show CDR1 as SGDLS and CDR2 as YYNGEE. V gave up 0 bases and J gave up 0 bases; unmatched junction bases: 6. Here the CDR3 reads CASSVEDRPFSGNTIYF. CDR3 in DNA: TGTGCCAGCAGCGTAGAGGACAGGCCGTTCTCTGGAAACACCATATATTTT.

The rearrangement links TRBV6-5 to TRBJ2-3, with 9 bases fitting TRBD1. The germline V gene encodes CDR1 MNHEY and CDR2 SVGAGI. The CDR3 runs to 14 residues. The V and J ends lost 5 bases and 3 bases, in that order; junction bases with no gene match: 3. For the CDR3, the DNA is TGTGCCAGCAGTAAGGACAGGGGTACAGATACGCAGTATTTT. This codes for CASSKDRGTDTQYF.

J is TRBJ1-2 and V is TRBV6-2 or TRBV6-3; 10 bases align to TRBD1. Trimming at V came to 5 bases and at J to 5 bases, leaving 8 bases not matched to a gene. This CDR3 spans 15 amino acids. Germline-derived CDR1 and CDR2 are MNHEY and SVGEGT. CDR3 amino acids: CASSNGGTGVYGYTF. CDR3 coding DNA: TGTGCCAGCAGTAATGGCGGGACAGGGGTTTATGGCTACACCTTC.

This sequence joins TRBV19 and TRBJ1-5, with D hard to call. Germline V gene lookup returns CDR1 LNHDA and CDR2 SQIVND (reference sequence). Trimming left V 11 bases short and J 0 bases short, with 17 bases between. CDR3 length: 15 amino acids. CDR3 region: CASGWEEYSNQPQHF. CDR3 in DNA: TGTGCCTCGGGCTGGGAGGAATATAGCAATCAGCCCCAGCATTTT.

The chain combines TRBV13 with TRBJ1-1; D remains unclear. The V and J ends lost 5 bases and 11 bases respectively, with 18 bases between them. The V gene's germline CDR1 is PRHDT and CDR2 FYEKMQ (reference sequence). The CDR3 has 13 residues. The CDR3 DNA sequence: TGTGCCAGCAGCCCAGGCCGGGAGCAACGGGCTTTCTTT. Translation: CASSPGREQRAFF.

Only a few counts were recorded for this clone. The chain employs TRBV5-1 and TRBJ1-3; D gene ambiguous. In germline, CDR1 is SGHRS, CDR2 YFSETQ. The length of the CDR3 is 15 residues. V was shortened by 0 bases and J by 0 bases, with 7 bases between the two germline ends. The CDR3 region is CASSLAPFSGNTIYF. As DNA, the CDR3 is TGCGCCAGCAGCTTGGCCCCATTCTCTGGAAACACCATATATTTT. The full variable domain, its missing parts supplied by reference TRBV5-1 and TRBJ1-3, is KAGVTQTPRYLIKTRGQQVTLSCSPISGHRSVSWYQQTPGQGLQFLFEYFSETQRNKGNFPGRFSGRQFSNSRSEMNVSTLELGDSALYLCASSLAPFSGNTIYFGEGSWLTVV.

V gene TRBV19 combines with J gene TRBJ2-3; 10 positions match TRBD2. The CDR3 is made up of 16 amino acids. Per the germline V gene, CDR1 is LNHDA and CDR2 is SQIVND (reference sequence). V shed 3 bases, J shed 5 bases, and the junction held 8 bases outside the gene matches. The CDR3 coding sequence is TGTGCCAGTAGTATCCCTAGCGGGGGATACGGAGATACGCAGTATTTT. The encoded protein is CASSIPSGGYGDTQYF.

The chain links TRBV13 to TRBJ2-7, with 8 bases fitting TRBD1. The CDR3 is 15 amino acids. Germline V lookup: CDR1 PRHDT, CDR2 FYEKMQ (reference sequence). The junction had 12 bases not matched to a gene; V was cut back by 5 bases and J by 6 bases. The CDR3 bases are TGTGCCAGCAGCCCAGGGACAGGAGGGTTTGTCGAGCAGTACTTC. It yields the protein CASSPGTGGFVEQYF.

The chain combines TRBV2 with TRBJ2-7; maybe TRBD1 (5 bases). The length of the CDR3 is 13 residues. The V and J ends lost 7 bases and 3 bases respectively, with 13 bases between them. Germline CDR1 and CDR2: SNHLY and FYNNEI. CDR3 nucleotides: TGTGCCAGCAAACGACAGAGCCACTACGAGCAGTACTTC. Residues: CASKRQSHYEQYF.

The V and J genes are TRBV6-1 and TRBJ1-6, with 7 positions matching TRBD1. The V gene end was trimmed by 4 bases and the J gene end by 10 bases; junction bases not matched to a gene: 19. The germline V gene has CDR1 MNHNS and CDR2 SASEGT. This CDR3 contains 18 residues. The CDR3 spells CASSGPGTARPSWSPLHF. The CDR3 nucleotides read TGTGCCAGCAGTGGCCCCGGGACAGCCCGTCCGAGTTGGTCACCCCTCCACTTT.